The clone carrying this TCR beta chain was counted only a few times. The ends were cut back, 4 bases at V and 2 bases at J, with 14 bases in the middle. Germline-derived CDR1 and CDR2 are SGHAT and FQNNGV. The CDR3 has 16 amino acids. Original processing methods: Nucleated cell counts were estimated from reference gene primer amplification. Clones were read by immunoSEQ multiplex PCR, and TCRdb kept only the in-frame ones, dropping some. D and trimming come from the DNA, and the V and J calls and clone size come from that table. The table includes around 180,000 clones, roughly nine tenths detected once. The sample comes from a study of blood T cell repertoires in COVID-19. Study details: Samples taken during acute and convalescent COVID-19 were collected in the United States, Italy and Spain. T cells, B-cell-depleted T cells, or PBMCs provided the cDNA or gDNA that served as material.

The V and J genes are TRBV11-2 and TRBJ2-2, with D unresolved. Sequencing was carried out using peripheral blood. The receptor was derived from an older man with active or convalescent COVID-19. The CDR3 nucleotides read TGTGCCAGCAGCTCCCTCAGAACCTTTAACACCGGGGAGCTGTTTTTT. Protein: CASSSLRTFNTGELFF.